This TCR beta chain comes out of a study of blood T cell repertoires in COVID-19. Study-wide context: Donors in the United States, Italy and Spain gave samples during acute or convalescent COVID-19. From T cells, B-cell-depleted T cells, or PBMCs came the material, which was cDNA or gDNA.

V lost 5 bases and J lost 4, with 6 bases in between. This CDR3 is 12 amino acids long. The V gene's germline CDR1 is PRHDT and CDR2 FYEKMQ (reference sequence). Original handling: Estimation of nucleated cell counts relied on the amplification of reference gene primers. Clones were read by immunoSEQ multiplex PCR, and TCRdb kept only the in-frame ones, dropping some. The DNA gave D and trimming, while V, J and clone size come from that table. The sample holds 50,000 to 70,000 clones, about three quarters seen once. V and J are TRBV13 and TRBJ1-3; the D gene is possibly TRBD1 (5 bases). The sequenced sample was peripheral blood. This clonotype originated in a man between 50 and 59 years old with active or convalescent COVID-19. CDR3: CASSGQGNTIYF. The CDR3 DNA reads TGTGCCAGCAGCGGACAAGGAAACACCATATATTTT.